The TCR beta chain under discussion was sequenced for a study of early T cells in non-severe SARS-CoV-2 infection. About the research overall: Sequenced bulk RNA came from whole blood that was unsorted, and chains were unpaired.

Unique molecular identifiers were affixed to single, distinct cDNA molecules. TCRdb analysed the 5' RACE reads with MiXCR anew, one entry per CDR3 protein. The data show 65,000 to 85,000 distinct CDR3 sequences, 13% seen once. Whole-study findings and limits: Clonotype matching in VDJdb favored anti-spike CD8 responses and did not capture private and CD4 specificities.

This CDR3 is 12 amino acids long. Trimming took 4 bases from V and 13 from J; bases not matched to a gene: 7. Germline CDR1 reads SGHAT; CDR2 reads FQNNGV. Of note for this clonotype: The target antigen is unknown.

The material sequenced was whole blood. The V call is TRBV11-2, the J call TRBJ2-1; 7 positions agree with TRBD1. This receptor was identified in an adult who was a healthcare worker with PCR-confirmed SARS-CoV-2 infection or an uninfected control (not recorded which). CDR3: CASSSLTGEQFF. DNA of the CDR3: TGTGCCAGCAGCTCCCTTACAGGGGAACAGTTCTTC.